This entry lists 23 T cell receptor beta chains sequenced from one sample in a study of OX40 agonist ivuxolimab in advanced cancers. Sequencing used immunoSEQ multiplex PCR; TCRdb keeps in-frame clones, though not all of them. The data show some 78,000 clones, about 90% seen once. Sequences were derived from CD4+ or CD8+ T cells sorted from blood, sampled in a trial of the OX40 agonist ivuxolimab. The source of these receptors is an adult with an advanced solid tumor such as melanoma, head and neck, liver or kidney cancer.

The genes are TRBV4-1 and TRBJ2-4; D might be TRBD2 (5 bases). This CDR3 region has 15 residues. Trimming removed 1 base at V and 11 bases at J, with 18 bases between. Germline loops: CDR1 MGHRA, CDR2 YSYEKL. The CDR3: CASSQAGSTARVQYF. In DNA form, the CDR3 reads TGCGCCAGCAGCCAAGCGGGATCGACGGCGCGGGTTCAGTACTTC.

The chain links TRBV7-8 to TRBJ2-7; TRBD2 might be the D (6 bases). V was trimmed by 1 base and J by 5 bases, leaving 9 bases between them. The germline gives CDR1 SGHVS, CDR2 FQNEAQ. The CDR3 loop spans 13 amino acids. The CDR3 is CASSLERVNEQYF. CDR3 nucleotides: TGTGCCAGCAGCTTAGAGCGGGTCAACGAGCAGTACTTC.

The V and J genes are TRBV6-6 and TRBJ1-2; D perhaps matches TRBD1 (6 bases). Germline CDR1 MNHNY, CDR2 SVGAGI (reference sequence). V lost 6 bases, J lost 4 bases, and 12 bases lay in between. The CDR3 extends over 13 amino acids. This CDR3 reads CASRRGGGYGYTF. The CDR3 DNA sequence: TGTGCCAGCAGACGAGGGGGAGGCTATGGCTACACCTTC.

This chain joins TRBV5-1 and TRBJ2-4; the D gene is possibly TRBD1 (6 bases). The germline gives CDR1 SGHRS, CDR2 YFSETQ. The length of the CDR3 is 16 residues. Deletions cut 0 bases from V and 0 bases from J, with 10 bases between. CDR3 sequence (DNA): TGCGCCAGCAGCTTGGGGGGACACCCAGCCAAAAACATTCAGTACTTC. It specifies CASSLGGHPAKNIQYF.

The chain links TRBV7-9 to TRBJ1-5, with D perhaps matching TRBD1 (6 bases). The CDR3 extends over 16 amino acids. CDR1 SEHNR and CDR2 FQNEAQ come from the germline V gene (reference sequence). Trimming pared 1 base from V and 2 bases from J, leaving 12 bases between. The CDR3 reads CASSLEWGAGNQPQHF. For the CDR3, the DNA is TGTGCCAGCAGCTTAGAGTGGGGGGCCGGCAATCAGCCCCAGCATTTT.

This clone appeared a few times. The chain employs TRBV11-2 and TRBJ1-1, with a weak D call TRBD1 (5 bases). CDR3 length: 14 residues. Per germline, CDR1 SGHAT and CDR2 FQNNGV. Deletions cut 5 bases from V and 4 bases from J, with 14 bases between. Here the CDR3 reads CASSPNMGGTEAFF. The CDR3 DNA sequence: TGTGCCAGCAGCCCTAATATGGGGGGCACTGAAGCTTTCTTT.

The chain joins TRBV4-1 to TRBJ2-1, with D perhaps matching TRBD1 (6 bases). There are 16 residues in the CDR3. V was clipped by 7 bases and J by 0 bases, with 16 bases between them. The germline CDR1 and CDR2 sequences are MGHRA and YSYEKL. CDR3 loop: CASNPRTAFSYNEQFF. CDR3 DNA sequence: TGCGCCAGCAACCCCCGGACAGCCTTCTCCTACAATGAGCAGTTCTTC.

The V and J genes are TRBV6-5 and TRBJ1-3, with 8 nucleotides matching TRBD1. The germline V gene has CDR1 MNHEY and CDR2 SVGAGI. The CDR3 extends over 13 amino acids. Losses at the gene ends were 4 bases for V and 4 bases for J; bases not matched to a gene: 0. The CDR3 is CASSWTGGNTIYF. The CDR3 DNA sequence: TGTGCCAGCAGTTGGACAGGGGGAAACACCATATATTTT.

This clone was counted only a few times. The chain is built from TRBV27 and TRBJ2-7; weak D call: TRBD1 (6 bases). The V gene lost 5 bases and the J gene lost 3 bases, with 8 bases spanning the gap. The CDR3 extends over 12 amino acids. CDR1 and CDR2 (germline): MNHEY, SMNVEV (reference sequence). CDR3 in DNA: TGTGCCAGCAGTCCGACAGGCTACGAGCAGTACTTC. Amino acids: CASSPTGYEQYF.

V usage is TRBV2 and J usage is TRBJ2-1, with D uncertain. Germline V gene lookup returns CDR1 SNHLY and CDR2 FYNNEI. Trimming left V 2 bases short and J 3 bases short, with 8 bases between. This CDR3 spans 14 amino acids. CDR3 loop: CASSEQLVYNEQFF. In nucleotides, the CDR3 is TGTGCCAGCAGTGAACAGTTAGTCTACAATGAGCAGTTCTTC.

The gene calls are TRBV5-1 and TRBJ2-1, with a weak D call TRBD2 (5 bases). The V gene lost 0 bases and the J gene lost 4 bases, with 8 bases spanning the gap. CDR1 is SGHRS and CDR2 is YFSETQ in the germline V gene. The CDR3 is 14 residues long. This CDR3 reads CASSLGTGYNEQFF. Written as DNA, the CDR3 is TGCGCCAGCAGCTTGGGGACTGGGTACAATGAGCAGTTCTTC.

The chain combines TRBV23-1 with TRBJ2-7; 9 bases are shared with TRBD2. TRBV23-1 is assigned to the ORF class and has an uncertain function. V shed 4 bases and J 5 bases; nucleotides not matched to a gene: 12. The CDR3 runs to 16 residues. CDR3 DNA sequence: TGCGCCAGCAGTCGCGAAATAGCGGGAGTAGCGAACGAGCAGTACTTC. This sequence encodes CASSREIAGVANEQYF.

The J gene is TRBJ1-1, the V gene TRBV5-1; D not certain. Germline loops: CDR1 SGHRS, CDR2 YFSETQ. The CDR3 is 14 residues long. The V and J ends lost 5 bases and 1 base respectively, with 12 bases between them. The CDR3 is CASSATGSNTEAFF. The DNA for the CDR3 is TGCGCCAGCAGTGCAACCGGGTCGAACACTGAAGCTTTCTTT.

The chain carries TRBV7-6 and TRBJ1-1, with D perhaps matching TRBD1 (6 bases). Germline values: CDR1 SGHVS, CDR2 FNYEAQ. This CDR3 has 14 amino acids. V was pared by 1 base and J by 11 bases, with 17 bases between. The CDR3 DNA follows: TGTGCCAGCAGCTTAGGCCTACAGGGAGGACGGGCTTTCTTT. Its translation is CASSLGLQGGRAFF.

A few counts support this clone. This chain joins TRBV7-8 and TRBJ1-5, with D unresolved. Germline V lookup: CDR1 SGHVS, CDR2 FQNEAQ. V lost 1 base to trimming and J lost 10 bases, with 11 bases between them. The CDR3 has 13 residues. The chain's CDR3 is CASSLEIESPQHF. The CDR3 nucleotides read TGTGCCAGCAGCTTAGAAATAGAAAGCCCCCAGCATTTT.

The chain uses TRBV6-5 and TRBJ1-2; 8 bases agree with TRBD1. CDR3 length equals 15 residues. CDR1 is MNHEY, CDR2 SVGAGI, per germline. After removal of 5 bases from V and 9 bases from J, the junction contained 14 bases not matched to a gene. Here the CDR3 DNA reads TGTGCCAGCAGTCGCCACCCCGGACAGGGAGGGAGCTACACCTTC. Amino acids: CASSRHPGQGGSYTF.

J is TRBJ2-5 and V is TRBV11-2, with TRBD2 identical over 16 bases. The DNA end lines up better with TRBJ2-7; the J call may be wrong. The CDR3 contains 16 residues. CDR1 and CDR2 (germline): SGHAT, FQNNGV. The CDR3 nucleotides are TGTGCCAGCAGCCTCGGGACTAGCGGGAGGGCGGTCGAGCAGTACTTC. It specifies CASSLGTSGRAVEQYF.

As concerns this clone: A junction end diverges from the germline sequence, so it may reflect a read error. The CDR3 DNA reads as TGTGCTAGCAGTCAACAGGGAATCGGGGAGCTGTTTTTT. Its translation: CASSQQGIGELFF. The chain joins TRBV7-7 to TRBJ2-2; perhaps TRBD1 as D (6 bases). The CDR3 has 13 residues. Germline V gene lookup returns CDR1 SSHAT and CDR2 FNYEAQ (reference sequence).

The chain joins TRBV15 to TRBJ1-5, with TRBD1 matching 9 bases. The ends lost 2 bases at V and 3 bases at J; junction bases unmatched: 8. CDR3 size: 17 residues. In germline, CDR1 is LNHNV, CDR2 YYDKDF (reference sequence). The CDR3 loop is CATSRLVGTGSNQPQHF. CDR3 coding DNA: TGTGCCACCAGCAGACTTGTAGGGACAGGGTCCAATCAGCCCCAGCATTTT.

The rearrangement uses TRBV19 and TRBJ1-5, with 7 nucleotides matching TRBD1. Trimming removed 3 bases from V and 7 bases from J; junction bases left unmatched: 6. The CDR3 runs 14 residues. In germline, CDR1 is LNHDA, CDR2 SQIVND (reference sequence). This CDR3 reads CASSMGQGEQPQHF. DNA of the CDR3: TGTGCCAGTAGTATGGGGCAGGGGGAACAGCCCCAGCATTTT. The full variable domain, rest sourced from reference TRBV19 and TRBJ1-5, is DGGITQSPKYLFRKEGQNVTLSCEQNLNHDAMYWYRQDPGQGLRLIYYSQIVNDFQKGDIAEGYSVSREKKESFPLTVTSAQKNPTAFYLCASSMGQGEQPQHFGDGTRLSIL.

A single count supports this clone. The gene calls are TRBV6-1 and TRBJ2-5; TRBD2 matches 12 bases. This CDR3 contains 16 residues. V trimming: 4 bases; J trimming: 2 bases; junction bases outside the gene matches: 5. Germline loops: CDR1 MNHNS, CDR2 SASEGT. This chain's CDR3 is CASSVLAGGGQETQYF. The CDR3 nucleotides read TGTGCCAGCAGTGTTCTAGCGGGAGGGGGTCAAGAGACCCAGTACTTC.

This chain links TRBV14 with TRBJ2-1, with D uncertain. V was trimmed by 2 bases and J by 8 bases, leaving 4 bases between them. Germline-derived CDR1 and CDR2 are SGHDN and FVKESK. The CDR3 consists of 11 residues. The CDR3 DNA is TGTGCCAGCAGCCAACTACATGAGCAGTTCTTC. Its translation is CASSQLHEQFF. The whole variable domain, remainder taken from reference TRBV14 and TRBJ2-1, is EAGVTQFPSHSVIEKGQTVTLRCDPISGHDNLYWYRRVMGKEIKFLLHFVKESKQDESGMPNNRFLAERTGGTYSTLKVQPAELEDSGVYFCASSQLHEQFFGPGTRLTVL.

Remarks on this clone: Within the sample, other DNA sequences also encode this same CDR3. The rearrangement uses TRBV5-6 and TRBJ2-5; 10 nucleotides match TRBD2. J lost 5 bases, V lost 1 base, and 5 bases had no gene match. The CDR3 runs 15 residues. In germline, CDR1 is SGHDT, CDR2 YYEEEE. In DNA form, the CDR3 reads TGTGCCAGCAGCTTGTTAGCGGGGGGCCGGGAGACCCAGTACTTC. This encodes CASSLLAGGRETQYF.